A selection of T cell receptor beta chains follows, all from one sample in a study of cytomegalovirus exposure and HLA in healthy donors. The data were produced by immunoSEQ multiplex PCR, yet TCRdb's version contains in-frame clones alone and is incomplete. The table lists some 110,000 clones, 70% of them singletons. The sample taken for sequencing was PBMCs. The receptors originated from a man aged 25 to 40 in good health and CMV-seropositive. Each CDR3 is given with its conserved first and last residue. Each record gives: J gene, V gene, clone size, D gene, CDR3 protein, CDR3 DNA. The D gene is left open where the match is weak. Size tells how often a clone was seen (once, few, many) or the class of an expanded clone, and some rows leave it out.

>TRBJ1-6|TRBV11-2|-|TRBD1
CASSPRTGGGPLHF
TGTGCCAGCAGCCCCAGGACAGGTGGAGGACCCCTCCACTTT
>TRBJ1-6|TRBV27|-|TRBD1
CASSLQAGWAGGLRNSPLHF
TGTGCCAGCAGTTTACAGGCTGGGTGGGCAGGGGGGCTTAGGAATTCACCCCTCCACTTT
>TRBJ1-4|TRBV6-1|-|-
CASSGRLNEKLFF
TGTGCCAGCAGTGGTCGACTTAATGAAAAACTGTTTTTT
>TRBJ2-2|TRBV5-1|-|-
CASSFGGWAGELFF
TGCGCCAGCAGCTTTGGAGGGTGGGCCGGGGAGCTGTTTTTT
>TRBJ2-3|TRBV6-4|-|-
CASSYTTNTDTQYF
TGTGCCAGCAGTTACACCACAAACACAGATACGCAGTATTTT
>TRBJ1-1|TRBV11-2|-|-
CASSPSWALGENTEAFF
TGTGCCAGCAGCCCGAGTTGGGCGCTCGGGGAGAACACTGAAGCTTTCTTT
>TRBJ1-3|TRBV19|-|-
CASSRVQEISGNTIYF
TGTGCCAGTAGTCGCGTACAGGAGATCTCTGGAAACACCATATATTTT
>TRBJ1-3|TRBV10-3|-|-
CAESEGSGNTIYF
TGTGCCGAAAGCGAGGGCTCTGGAAACACCATATATTTT
>TRBJ1-2|TRBV11-2|few|TRBD1
CASSADRFYGYTF
TGTGCCAGCAGCGCGGACAGGTTCTATGGCTACACCTTC
>TRBJ2-7|TRBV4-1|-|-
CASSQELSYEQYF
TGCGCCAGCAGCCAAGAACTTTCCTACGAGCAGTACTTC
>TRBJ2-1|TRBV4-1|-|-
CASSQEEGISYNEQFF
TGCGCCAGCAGCCAAGAGGAGGGAATCTCCTACAATGAGCAGTTCTTC
>TRBJ2-7|TRBV30|few|-
CAWVNSPSYEQYF
TGTGCCTGGGTTAACAGTCCCTCCTACGAGCAGTACTTC
>TRBJ1-1|TRBV30|once|-
CAWSRAEAFF
TGTGCCTGGAGCAGGGCTGAAGCTTTCTTT
>TRBJ1-2|TRBV13|-|TRBD1
CASSLGIGTDYGYTF
TGTGCCAGCAGCCTGGGTATCGGGACAGACTATGGCTACACCTTC
>TRBJ1-3|TRBV5-6|-|TRBD1
CASSLFETGDGNTIYF
TGTGCCAGCAGCTTGTTCGAGACAGGGGACGGAAACACCATATATTTT
>TRBJ1-4|TRBV7-9|-|-
CASSSRDRANEKLFF
TGTGCCAGCAGCTCCAGGGATCGGGCTAATGAAAAACTGTTTTTT
>TRBJ1-5|TRBV11-2|-|-
CASSFNTYQPQHF
TGTGCCAGCAGCTTTAACACCTATCAGCCCCAGCATTTT
>TRBJ2-1|TRBV11-2|-|TRBD1
CASSLVQLDRGPFYNEQFF
TGTGCCAGCAGCTTAGTTCAATTGGACAGGGGGCCCTTTTACAATGAGCAGTTCTTC
>TRBJ1-2|TRBV14|-|-
CASSQVGSNYGYTF
TGTGCCAGCAGCCAAGTGGGCAGCAACTATGGCTACACCTTC
>TRBJ2-6|TRBV29-1|few|TRBD1
CSVEDRNRGDSGANVLTF
TGCAGCGTTGAAGATCGAAACAGGGGGGATTCTGGGGCCAACGTCCTGACTTTC
>TRBJ1-1|TRBV13|-|-
CASSAYSGGLGEAFF
TGTGCCAGCAGCGCTTACTCGGGGGGGCTTGGGGAAGCTTTCTTT
>TRBJ2-3|TRBV9|few|TRBD2
CASSVEAGVTSTDTQYF
TGTGCCAGCAGCGTAGAAGCGGGGGTCACTAGCACAGATACGCAGTATTTT
>TRBJ1-2|TRBV7-2|-|-
CASSLGRAGGYTF
TGTGCCAGCAGCTTAGGCAGGGCCGGGGGCTACACCTTC
>TRBJ2-7|TRBV10-1|few|TRBD2
CASSQAGGRYEQYF
TGCGCCAGCAGTCAAGCGGGGGGCCGTTACGAGCAGTACTTC
>TRBJ1-1|TRBV5-4|-|-
CASSLGRRENTEAFF
TGTGCCAGCAGCTTAGGACGCAGGGAGAACACTGAAGCTTTCTTT
>TRBJ1-1|TRBV6-1|-|TRBD1
CASSQRGQGPGEAFF
TGTGCCAGCAGTCAGAGGGGACAGGGGCCTGGGGAAGCTTTCTTT
>TRBJ1-2|TRBV28|-|TRBD1
CASRQRDRRNYGYTF
TGTGCCAGCAGGCAGAGGGACAGGCGAAACTATGGCTACACCTTC
>TRBJ2-1|TRBV9|once|-
CASSVAIGWNEQFF
TGTGCCAGCAGCGTAGCTATCGGGTGGAATGAGCAGTTCTTC
>TRBJ2-1|TRBV11-3|-|-
CASSLGWVSRGDYNEQFF
TGTGCCAGCAGCTTAGGTTGGGTAAGCAGGGGAGACTACAATGAGCAGTTCTTC
>TRBJ1-2|TRBV5-4|few|-
CATVSGHQIYGYTF
TGTGCCACCGTGTCCGGACACCAGATCTATGGCTACACCTTC
>TRBJ2-1|TRBV9|-|-
CASSVGVTDYNEQFF
TGTGCCAGCAGCGTAGGCGTTACTGATTACAATGAGCAGTTCTTC
>TRBJ1-2|TRBV5-1|-|TRBD1
CASSPGQGRDGYTF
TGCGCCAGCAGCCCCGGACAGGGAAGGGATGGCTACACCTTC
>TRBJ1-1|TRBV29-1|-|TRBD1
CSVRAGGRNTEAFF
TGCAGCGTCAGAGCAGGGGGCCGGAACACTGAAGCTTTCTTT
>TRBJ1-6|TRBV10-3|-|TRBD1
CAISESTTGVRPLHF
TGTGCCATCAGTGAGTCGACGACAGGGGTCCGGCCCCTCCACTTT
>TRBJ2-1|TRBV7-9|-|TRBD2
CASSSPTSGRSNEQFF
TGTGCCAGCAGCTCCCCGACTAGCGGGAGGTCTAATGAGCAGTTCTTC
>TRBJ2-5|TRBV27|-|-
CASSPGASRTQYF
TGTGCCAGCAGTCCTGGGGCCAGCAGGACCCAGTACTTC
>TRBJ1-6|TRBV28|-|-
CASSLPSSYNSPLHF
TGTGCCAGCAGTTTACCTAGCTCCTATAATTCACCCCTCCACTTT
>TRBJ2-5|TRBV7-2|few|-
CASSKQAPETQYF
TGTGCCAGCAGCAAGCAAGCCCCGGAGACCCAGTACTTC